This T cell receptor beta chain was retrieved from a study of beta chain features in type 1 diabetes. All of the isolated RNA was reverse transcribed, so expressed TCRB transcripts were sequenced. The method was immunoSEQ multiplex PCR; TCRdb's version includes in-frame clones alone and lacks a portion of them. Counted here are approximately 250,000 clones, less than 15% occurring once; the ten biggest clones make up 0.026%. The CDR3 totals 14 residues. V lost 7 bases and J lost 2; bases outside the gene matches: 5. The V gene's germline CDR1 is LNHDA and CDR2 SQIVND (reference sequence). Points from the study as a whole: Researchers reported that naive, central memory and Treg TCRB repertoires appeared more similar in patients than in healthy donors. Shortening of TCRB CDR3s, moderate but significant, appeared in all four CD4+ subsets of Type 1 diabetes patients.

As regards this clone: The target antigen is unknown.

What was sequenced was naive CD4+ T cells from blood. The chain links TRBV19 to TRBJ2-3; TRBD2 aligns across 8 bases. The TCR sequence derives from a woman in her forties in good health. In DNA, the CDR3 is TGTGCCAGTATAGGTAGCGGGGTCACAGATACGCAGTATTTT. Translation: CASIGSGVTDTQYF.